Each of the 14 T cell receptor beta chains below was sequenced from the same sample in a study of cytomegalovirus exposure and HLA in healthy donors. Assay: immunoSEQ multiplex PCR; the TCRdb copy retains only in-frame clones and omits some. Altogether some 120,000 clones are present, around nine tenths being singletons, with the ten largest covering 1.9%. What was sequenced was PBMCs. Receptor source: a woman under 30 in good health and CMV-seronegative.

J is TRBJ2-7 and V is TRBV9; 10 bases match TRBD2. The CDR3 consists of 16 residues. J was trimmed by 4 bases and V by 0 bases; bases with no gene match: 7. In germline, CDR1 is SGDLS, CDR2 YYNGEE. CDR3 in DNA: TGTGCCAGCAGCGTAGACAGCGGGAGGGCCGGGTACGAGCAGTACTTC. Protein sequence: CASSVDSGRAGYEQYF.

V usage is TRBV13 and J usage is TRBJ1-1; D is undetermined. CDR1 PRHDT and CDR2 FYEKMQ come from the germline V gene (reference sequence). CDR3 length: 14 residues. V was trimmed by 3 bases and J by 1 base, leaving 9 bases between them. The CDR3 DNA follows: TGTGCCAGCAGCTTTCTTACACAGAACACTGAAGCTTTCTTT. This codes for CASSFLTQNTEAFF.

The chain uses TRBV7-9 and TRBJ2-6; 8 bases line up with TRBD1. V lost 6 bases and J lost 1; bases outside the gene matches: 5. The CDR3 loop spans 16 amino acids. The germline V gene has CDR1 SEHNR and CDR2 FQNEAQ (reference sequence). The CDR3 nucleotides are TGTGCCAGCAGGGGCACAGGGGGGTCTGGGGCCAACGTCCTGACTTTC. Encoded protein: CASRGTGGSGANVLTF.

The rearrangement links TRBV14 to TRBJ2-7; 12 bases line up with TRBD2. The CDR3 runs to 16 residues. CDR1 is SGHDN and CDR2 is FVKESK in the germline V gene. The J segment lost 4 bases and the V segment lost 4 bases, leaving 8 bases of the junction unmatched. The CDR3 here is CASSRTTSGSRYEQYF. CDR3 coding DNA: TGTGCCAGCAGCCGGACGACTAGCGGGAGTAGGTACGAGCAGTACTTC.

This clone was observed a few times. This rearrangement joins TRBV30 to TRBJ1-1, with D tentatively TRBD1 (6 bases). V was cut by 5 bases and J by 4 bases, with 11 bases left in between. The CDR3 extends over 12 amino acids. The germline CDR1 and CDR2 sequences are GTSNPN and SVGIG (reference sequence). CDR3 region: CAWRRGGTEAFF. The CDR3 nucleotides are TGTGCCTGGCGAAGAGGGGGCACTGAAGCTTTCTTT.

This rearrangement joins TRBV6-1 to TRBJ2-7; 12 nucleotides agree with TRBD2. CDR1 MNHNS and CDR2 SASEGT come from the germline V gene. The CDR3 loop spans 17 amino acids. V lost 1 base and J lost 2; bases outside the gene matches: 6. The chain's CDR3 is CASSEVGLAGLTYEQYF. CDR3 DNA: TGTGCCAGCAGTGAAGTTGGACTAGCGGGATTAACCTACGAGCAGTACTTC.

V gene TRBV7-2 combines with J gene TRBJ1-1; 8 positions match TRBD1. The CDR3 consists of 15 residues. The V and J ends lost 5 bases and 5 bases, in that order; junction bases with no gene match: 10. Germline-derived CDR1 and CDR2 are SGHTA and FQGNSA. CDR3: CASSLDRVQATEAFF. DNA of the CDR3: TGTGCCAGCAGCCTGGACAGGGTACAAGCGACTGAAGCTTTCTTT.

This clone was observed a handful of times. The gene calls are TRBV7-2 and TRBJ1-2, with TRBD1 matching over 8 bases. CDR1 SGHTA and CDR2 FQGNSA come from the germline V gene. This CDR3 is built from 14 residues. Trimming removed 7 bases from V and 0 bases from J; junction bases left unmatched: 4. CDR3 sequence reads: CASTGTGSNYGYTF. For the CDR3, the DNA is TGTGCCAGCACCGGGACAGGCTCTAACTATGGCTACACCTTC.

V and J are TRBV28 and TRBJ2-3; TRBD2 matches 8 bases. The ends lost 4 bases at V and 12 bases at J; junction bases unmatched: 15. Germline CDR1 reads MDHEN; CDR2 reads SYDVKM. This CDR3 is built from 15 residues. CDR3 coding DNA: TGTGCCAGCAGTTGGGCCGGGACTAGAAATGGGTTTCAGTATTTT. Encoded protein: CASSWAGTRNGFQYF. Looking up the rest from reference TRBV28 and TRBJ2-3 gives the full variable domain: DVKVTQSSRYLVKRTGEKVFLECVQDMDHENMFWYRQDPGLGLRLIYFSYDVKMKEKGDIPEGYSVSREKKERFSLILESASTNQTSMYLCASSWAGTRNGFQYFGPGTRLTVL.

The rearrangement links TRBV4-3 to TRBJ2-7; 7 bases map to TRBD2. Germline V gives CDR1 LGHNA, CDR2 YSLEER. CDR3 length: 15 amino acids. The ends lost 0 bases at V and 3 bases at J; junction bases unmatched: 5. CDR3 in amino acids: CASSQERVAGYEQYF. The CDR3 DNA reads TGCGCCAGCAGCCAAGAAAGGGTAGCGGGCTACGAGCAGTACTTC.

The CDR3 DNA follows: TGTGCCAGCAGCTTCAGGGGAAAGAATGGCTACACCTTC. Protein product: CASSFRGKNGYTF. The V and J genes are TRBV7-9 and TRBJ1-2; maybe TRBD1 (6 bases). The CDR3 contains 13 residues. V lost 3 bases to trimming and J lost 6 bases, with 11 bases between them. Germline CDR1 reads SEHNR; CDR2 reads FQNEAQ (reference sequence). Based on the CDR3 plus reference TRBV7-9 and TRBJ1-2, the full variable domain is DTGVSQNPRHKITKRGQNVTFRCDPISEHNRLYWYRQTLGQGPEFLTYFQNEAQLEKSRLLSDRFSAERPKGSFSTLEIQRTEQGDSAMYLCASSFRGKNGYTFGSGTRLTVV.

The chain is built from TRBV7-9 and TRBJ2-7; the D call may be TRBD1 or TRBD2 (10 bases each). This CDR3 region has 18 residues. The germline V gene encodes CDR1 SEHNR and CDR2 FQNEAQ (reference sequence). Between the trimmed V and J ends, which lost 6 bases and 4 bases, there was a span of 28 bases. The CDR3 region has the DNA TGTGCCAGCAGTACAGGACAGGGGGTTGGACTAGCGGTTTACGAGCAGTACTTC. Its protein product is CASSTGQGVGLAVYEQYF.

The chain has TRBV30 and TRBJ1-1; 7 nucleotides match TRBD1. J lost 3 bases, V lost 3 bases, and 4 bases had no gene match. Germline lookup yields CDR1 GTSNPN and CDR2 SVGIG (reference sequence). The CDR3 is 13 residues long. The CDR3 DNA follows: TGTGCCTGGAGGTCGACAGGGCACACTGAAGCTTTCTTT. Translation: CAWRSTGHTEAFF.

The chain joins TRBV5-5 to TRBJ1-3; no clear D. Germline values: CDR1 SGHKS, CDR2 YYEKEE (reference sequence). CDR3 length: 14 residues. Trimming removed 0 bases from V and 2 bases from J, with 6 bases in between. The CDR3 DNA reads TGTGCCAGCAGCTTGGAACAGACTGGAAACACCATATATTTT. Protein product: CASSLEQTGNTIYF.